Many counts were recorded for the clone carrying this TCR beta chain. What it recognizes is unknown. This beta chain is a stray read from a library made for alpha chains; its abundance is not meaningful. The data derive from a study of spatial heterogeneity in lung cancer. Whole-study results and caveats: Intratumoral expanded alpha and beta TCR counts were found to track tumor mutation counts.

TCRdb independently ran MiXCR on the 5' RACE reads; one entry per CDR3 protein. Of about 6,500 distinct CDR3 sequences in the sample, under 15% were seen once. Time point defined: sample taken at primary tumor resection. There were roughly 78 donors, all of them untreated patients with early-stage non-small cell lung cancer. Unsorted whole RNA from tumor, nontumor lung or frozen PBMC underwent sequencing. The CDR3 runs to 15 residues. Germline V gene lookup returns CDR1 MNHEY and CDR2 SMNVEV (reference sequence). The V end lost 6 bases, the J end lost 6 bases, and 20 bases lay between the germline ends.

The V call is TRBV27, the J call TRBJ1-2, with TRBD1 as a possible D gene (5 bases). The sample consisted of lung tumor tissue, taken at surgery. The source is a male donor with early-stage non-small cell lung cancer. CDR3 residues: CASRPLSGIGDGYTF. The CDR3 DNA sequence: TGTGCCAGCAGGCCACTGTCGGGAATAGGGGATGGCTACACCTTC.